The 21 T cell receptor beta chains in this list originate from one sample, sequenced in a study of low-dose radiotherapy and immunotherapy resistance in tumors. TRAV and TRBV primers primed cDNA for both TCRalpha and TCRbeta. The authors ran about 21 PCR cycles to amplify TCRs with a constant-region primer and V-primer adapter. TCRdb re-called the reads through MiXCR, storing one row per CDR3 protein. The table has 10,000 to 15,000 distinct CDR3 sequences, approximately 80% seen once. These TCRs come from a human donor with advanced metastatic prostate, ovarian, gallbladder or colorectal cancer (not recorded which). This table probably holds off-target reads from a library built for another chain.

V usage is TRBV5-1 and J usage is TRBJ1-2; D gene unclear. The CDR3 has 12 residues. In germline, CDR1 is SGHRS, CDR2 YFSETQ. V was clipped by 0 bases and J by 7 bases, with 7 bases between them. DNA for the CDR3: TGCGCCAGCAGCTTGGAGCCCGGTGGCTACACCTTC. It encodes CASSLEPGGYTF.

V and J are TRBV19 and TRBJ2-3; 10 bases line up with TRBD2. CDR1 LNHDA and CDR2 SQIVND come from the germline V gene (reference sequence). The V gene end was trimmed by 7 bases and the J gene end by 2 bases; junction bases not matched to a gene: 6. This CDR3 contains 15 residues. CDR3 region: CASKSAGGHTDTQYF. CDR3 bases: TGTGCCAGTAAGTCAGCGGGAGGGCACACAGATACGCAGTATTTT.

This chain links TRBV6-2 or TRBV6-3 with TRBJ2-1; D unclear. Trimming pared 5 bases from V and 1 base from J, leaving 12 bases between. Germline CDR1 reads MNHEY; CDR2 reads SVGEGT. This CDR3 spans 15 amino acids. CDR3 sequence (DNA): TGTGCCAGCAGTGAAACTATCTTATCCTACAATGAGCAGTTCTTC. Translation gives CASSETILSYNEQFF.

The rearrangement uses TRBV20-1 and TRBJ1-5; TRBD1 might be the D (6 bases). Germline CDR1 reads DFQATT; CDR2 reads SNEGSKA (reference sequence). V lost 3 bases, J lost 1 base, and 13 bases lay in between. The CDR3 extends over 15 amino acids. CDR3 loop: CSASGGTTSNQPQHF. DNA for the CDR3: TGCAGTGCTAGCGGCGGGACAACGAGCAATCAGCCCCAGCATTTT.

The rearrangement links TRBV20-1 to TRBJ1-1; tentatively, D is TRBD1 (5 bases). Looked up from germline, CDR1 is DFQATT and CDR2 is SNEGSKA (reference sequence). The V end lost 8 bases, the J end lost 1 base, and 8 bases lay between the germline ends. This CDR3 contains 11 residues. CDR3 sequence (DNA): TGCAGTACCGGGGGGAACACTGAAGCTTTCTTT. It codes for CSTGGNTEAFF.

V gene TRBV29-1 combines with J gene TRBJ2-2; 9 positions match TRBD2. The V gene's germline CDR1 is SQVTM and CDR2 ANQGSEA. This CDR3 is 15 amino acids long. After removal of 5 bases from V and 0 bases from J, the junction contained 4 bases not matched to a gene. The CDR3: CSVWLAGTNTGELFF. Here the CDR3 DNA reads TGCAGCGTTTGGCTAGCGGGGACGAACACCGGGGAGCTGTTTTTT.

This chain joins TRBV18 and TRBJ1-2, with D possibly TRBD1 on 5 matching bases. V was pared by 3 bases and J by 8 bases, with 16 bases between. Per germline, CDR1 KGHSH and CDR2 LQKENI. The CDR3 runs 14 residues. Written as DNA, the CDR3 is TGTGCCAGCTCACCGACAGAGGGTTTAGGAGGCTACACCTTC. Protein sequence: CASSPTEGLGGYTF.

The chain recombines TRBV2 with TRBJ1-4; D unclear. Germline V gene lookup returns CDR1 SNHLY and CDR2 FYNNEI. V was pared by 2 bases and J by 3 bases, with 10 bases between. The CDR3 has 15 amino acids. CDR3 amino acids: CASSERTESNEKLFF. As DNA, the CDR3 is TGTGCCAGCAGTGAAAGAACAGAGTCTAATGAAAAACTGTTTTTT.

The count of this clonotype is one. The CDR3 coding sequence is TGTGCCAGCAGCCAAGATGGGGCGGGTAATGGTGCAGATACGCAGTATTTT. Translation gives CASSQDGAGNGADTQYF. The gene calls are TRBV4-2 and TRBJ2-3; possibly TRBD1 or TRBD2 for D (5 bases each). Germline CDR1 reads LGHNA; CDR2 reads YNFKEQ. The ends were cut back, 0 bases at V and 4 bases at J, with 17 bases in the middle. The CDR3 extends over 17 amino acids.

This chain uses TRBV15 with TRBJ1-6; D not certain. Deletions cut 1 base from V and 8 bases from J, with 6 bases between. Germline lookup yields CDR1 LNHNV and CDR2 YYDKDF (reference sequence). This CDR3 region has 13 residues. The CDR3 region is CATSRGGDSPLHF. The CDR3 DNA follows: TGTGCCACCAGCAGAGGTGGCGATTCACCCCTCCACTTT.

The chain joins TRBV14 to TRBJ2-1, with D possibly matching TRBD2 (5 bases). The germline CDR1 and CDR2 sequences are SGHDN and FVKESK. The V and J ends lost 1 base and 5 bases respectively, with 6 bases between them. The CDR3 runs 13 residues. The CDR3 sequence: CASSQAGNNEQFF. The CDR3 nucleotides are TGTGCCAGCAGCCAAGCGGGGAACAATGAGCAGTTCTTC.

V and J are TRBV28 and TRBJ2-3; 7 nucleotides line up with TRBD1. CDR3 length equals 14 residues. The V gene end was trimmed by 4 bases and the J gene end by 1 base; junction bases not matched to a gene: 2. Germline CDR1 MDHEN, CDR2 SYDVKM. The CDR3 spells CASSSGQGTDTQYF. As DNA, the CDR3 is TGTGCCAGCAGTTCCGGACAGGGCACAGATACGCAGTATTTT.

V gene TRBV28 combines with J gene TRBJ2-1; D not resolved. This CDR3 has 13 residues. V was cut by 6 bases and J by 8 bases, with 14 bases left in between. Germline lookup yields CDR1 MDHEN and CDR2 SYDVKM. The CDR3 DNA is TGTGCCAGCAGGGTAGAGAGTGGGGATGAGCAGTTCTTC. Translated: CASRVESGDEQFF.

This clonotype has more than one count but fewer than ten. The chain carries TRBV7-9 and TRBJ2-2; D ambiguous. Germline CDR1 reads SEHNR; CDR2 reads FQNEAQ (reference sequence). The CDR3 totals 15 residues. V shed 0 bases and J shed 4 bases, with 9 bases lying between them. The CDR3 region is CASSLAEVSTGELFF. The DNA for the CDR3 is TGTGCCAGCAGCTTAGCTGAAGTAAGCACCGGGGAGCTGTTTTTT.

In this sample, this clonotype turned up a few times. This chain uses TRBV11-1 with TRBJ2-3, with D perhaps TRBD2 (7 bases). The CDR3 has 15 residues. From germline, CDR1 is SGHAT and CDR2 FQDESV (reference sequence). V lost 3 bases to trimming and J lost 4 bases, with 14 bases between them. This CDR3 reads CASSFPQGRADTQYF. The CDR3 DNA reads TGTGCCAGCAGCTTTCCTCAGGGGAGGGCAGATACGCAGTATTTT.

V usage is TRBV28 and J usage is TRBJ2-5; D tentatively fits TRBD1 or TRBD2 (5 bases each). The CDR3 totals 16 residues. Trimming took off 4 bases at V and 2 bases at J, with 17 bases between the two ends. The germline V gene encodes CDR1 MDHEN and CDR2 SYDVKM. CDR3 nucleotides: TGTGCCAGCAGTTCTCCGGGACGGCTTCTTCAAGAGACCCAGTACTTC. Amino acids: CASSSPGRLLQETQYF.

This rearrangement joins TRBV30 to TRBJ2-7; 8 nucleotides align to TRBD1. Trimming removed 0 bases from V and 6 bases from J; junction bases left unmatched: 7. CDR3 length: 14 amino acids. CDR1 is GTSNPN, CDR2 SVGIG, per germline (reference sequence). CDR3 bases: TGTGCCTGGAGTGTGGGGACAGGAACCCCCGAGCAGTACTTC. Residues: CAWSVGTGTPEQYF.

This clonotype was detected a few times. V gene TRBV7-2 combines with J gene TRBJ2-3; tentatively, D is TRBD2 (6 bases). Trimming cost V 0 bases and J 0 bases, with 13 bases left between them. This CDR3 has 17 amino acids. CDR1 SGHTA and CDR2 FQGNSA come from the germline V gene. The CDR3 DNA is TGTGCCAGCAGCTTAGCGGCCGGGACTCCGAGCACAGATACGCAGTATTTT. Its translation is CASSLAAGTPSTDTQYF.

This chain joins TRBV19 and TRBJ1-2; possibly TRBD1 for D (5 bases). CDR1 is LNHDA, CDR2 SQIVND, per germline (reference sequence). V lost 5 bases and J lost 0, with 10 bases in between. This CDR3 is 14 amino acids long. The CDR3 region has the DNA TGTGCCAGTAGTCCGGGGACGACTAACTATGGCTACACCTTC. Translating gives CASSPGTTNYGYTF.

The chain uses TRBV4-2 and TRBJ1-2; D might be TRBD1 (5 bases). This CDR3 has 17 residues. Germline V gene lookup returns CDR1 LGHNA and CDR2 YNFKEQ. V was trimmed by 0 bases and J by 2 bases, leaving 16 bases between them. CDR3 DNA sequence: TGTGCCAGCAGCCAAGATGGGGCCGGGGTTGGAAACTATGGCTACACCTTC. Protein product: CASSQDGAGVGNYGYTF.

This sequence joins TRBV6-1 and TRBJ2-5; the D is unclear. Trimming cost V 1 base and J 3 bases, with 9 bases left between them. The CDR3 runs 14 residues. CDR1 and CDR2 from the germline V gene are MNHNS and SASEGT. CDR3 in amino acids: CASSEDWAEETQYF. CDR3 sequence (DNA): TGTGCCAGCAGTGAAGACTGGGCGGAAGAGACCCAGTACTTC.